This T cell receptor beta chain appears in the sequencing data of a study of T cell changes during pregnancy in multiple sclerosis (dated by TCRdb to between 2018 and 2021). Regarding the study in general: The study examined how the T cell repertoire changed over the course of pregnancy in women with multiple sclerosis.

The germline V gene specifies MDHEN as CDR1 and SYDVKM as CDR2. Including cysteine and phenylalanine, the CDR3 has 12 amino acids. The entry retains the CDR3 DNA only, 36 bases that are in frame from base 1. At the junction V is shortened by 6 bases and J by 3 bases, with 9 bases in between. Regarding this clone: No cognate antigen has been identified for it. No much larger clonotype is one base removed from it; base qualities were not supplied.

The library was produced with the immunoSEQ multiplex PCR assay. Drawn from immuneACCESS, this table holds only the in-frame rearrangements with V and J called that TCRdb kept. Clones are partly lost; checked studies trace under half to an unresolved V gene and leave the rest unexplained. For this sample the table gives roughly 26,000 clones, of which roughly nine tenths were detected only once. The ten largest clones represent approximately 15% of the sample. This sequence originates from a female donor with multiple sclerosis, enrolled in a pregnancy study. The rearrangement joined TRBV28 to TRBJ2-7; no D segment can be confidently identified. The sample was CD8+ T cells from peripheral blood mononuclear cells, taken in the second trimester of pregnancy. The sequenced DNA: TGTGCCAGCAGCCTTAGCTTCTACGAGCAGTACTTC. It encodes CASSLSFYEQYF.